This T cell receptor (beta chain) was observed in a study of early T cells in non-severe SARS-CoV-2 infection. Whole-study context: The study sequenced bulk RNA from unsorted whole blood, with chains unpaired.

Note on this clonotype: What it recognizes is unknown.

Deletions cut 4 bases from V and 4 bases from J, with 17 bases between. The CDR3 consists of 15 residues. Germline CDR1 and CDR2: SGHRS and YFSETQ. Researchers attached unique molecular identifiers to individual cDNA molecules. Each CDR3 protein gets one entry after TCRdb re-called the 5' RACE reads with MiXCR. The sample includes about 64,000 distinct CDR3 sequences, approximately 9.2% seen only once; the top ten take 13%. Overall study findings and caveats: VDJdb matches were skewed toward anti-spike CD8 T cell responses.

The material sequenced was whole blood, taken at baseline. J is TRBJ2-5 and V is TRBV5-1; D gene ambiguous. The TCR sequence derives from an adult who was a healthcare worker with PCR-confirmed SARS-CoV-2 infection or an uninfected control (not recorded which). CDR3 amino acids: CASSGSAGLSETQYF. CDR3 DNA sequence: TGCGCCAGCAGCGGAAGCGCAGGCCTTTCAGAGACCCAGTACTTC.